This TCR beta chain was sequenced for a study of T cell responses to AZD1222 COVID-19 vaccine. On this clone itself: The target antigen is unknown.

Regarding the study as a whole: Donors were largely white British and mainly female; clonal diversity was possibly underestimated. The peak T cell response came first, and repertoires were sampled only after it. Across spike, vaccine-associated CD4 TCRs were found, dominant at 160-218 and 743-854.

This CDR3 spans 14 amino acids. The V end lost 9 bases, the J end lost 0 bases, and 12 bases lay between the germline ends. Germline assignment: CDR1 MNHEY and CDR2 SMNVEV (reference sequence). Only in-frame clones appear in the TCRdb table, and some are missing; sequencing was by immunoSEQ multiplex PCR. Found here are 80,000 to 130,000 clones, approximately 87% of them singletons; the top ten hold over 3%. V is TRBV27 and J is TRBJ2-1; tentatively, D is TRBD1 or TRBD2 (5 bases each). The sequence came from an adult in good health. The starting material was peripheral blood, obtained on day 0 of AZD1222 vaccination. CDR3 sequence: CASWDGGSYNEQFF. As DNA, the CDR3 is TGTGCCAGTTGGGACGGAGGCTCCTACAATGAGCAGTTCTTC.